This is a list of T cell receptor beta chains from one sample in a study of blood T cell repertoires in COVID-19. The data were produced by immunoSEQ multiplex PCR, yet TCRdb's version contains in-frame clones alone and is incomplete. The table has about 120,000 clones, roughly 89% seen once. Sample: peripheral blood. The origin of the receptors is a human donor with acute or convalescent COVID-19. The donor label of this sample is uncertain. Both conserved end residues are part of each CDR3. D genes are given only for firm matches. Expanded clones get a size class; other rows say once, few or many, or leave the size out.

>TRBV6-5|TRBJ1-5|TRBD1|.
TGTGCCAGCAGAAACACAGGGGCGTTAAATCAGCCCCAGCATTTT
CASRNTGALNQPQHF
>TRBV11-1|TRBJ2-1|TRBD1|.
TGTGCCAGCAGCTTGGGACAGGCGTATGAGCAGTTCTTC
CASSLGQAYEQFF
>TRBV7-2|TRBJ2-1|TRBD2|.
TGTGCCAGCAGGTTTAGCGGGGTCGGGAATGAGCAGTTCTTC
CASRFSGVGNEQFF
>TRBV28|TRBJ1-2|.|.
TGTGCCAGCAGTTTCGGGTTCGGGGGCTACACCTTC
CASSFGFGGYTF
>TRBV19|TRBJ1-5|.|.
TGTGCCAGTAGTATTCTAGGAGGGAAGGATCAGCCCCAGCATTTT
CASSILGGKDQPQHF
>TRBV28|TRBJ1-6|.|once
TGTGCCAGCAGTCCATTTGGGCAGGTCTATAATTCACCCCTCCACTTT
CASSPFGQVYNSPLHF
>TRBV4-3|TRBJ1-5|.|.
TGCGCCAGCAGCCAAGATTTTGGGGGCGTGGGCAATCAGCCCCAGCATTTT
CASSQDFGGVGNQPQHF
>TRBV28|TRBJ1-2|TRBD1|.
TGTGCCAGCGTTAAACCGGGACAGGCTAACTATGGCTACACCTTC
CASVKPGQANYGYTF
>TRBV12-3/TRBV12-4|TRBJ2-7|.|.
TGTGCCAGCAGGAATACAGGAGACTACGAGCAGTACTTC
CASRNTGDYEQYF
>TRBV28|TRBJ1-1|.|.
TGTGCCAGCAGGTCCCCGAGCGGCGGCACTGAAGCTTTCTTT
CASRSPSGGTEAFF
>TRBV19|TRBJ2-7|.|few
TGTGCCAGTAGTATAGATTCCGGTACCTACGAGCAGTACTTC
CASSIDSGTYEQYF
>TRBV10-3|TRBJ1-4|TRBD1|.
TGTGCCACAGGGACAGGGATTAATGAAAAACTGTTTTTT
CATGTGINEKLFF
>TRBV18|TRBJ1-2|.|.
TGTGCCAGCTCCCCCCGGGGGGGGGTCATAGGCTACACCTTC
CASSPRGGVIGYTF
>TRBV5-4|TRBJ2-1|.|.
TGTGCCAGCCAGGGGATACTCCCTGATGGTTACAATGAGCAGTTCTTC
CASQGILPDGYNEQFF
>TRBV28|TRBJ1-4|.|.
TGTGCCAGCAGTTTAGAGCAGGCGAATGAAAAACTGTTTTTT
CASSLEQANEKLFF
>TRBV2|TRBJ2-7|TRBD1|few
TGTGCCAGCAGCAACGACCGGGACAGGGGACTCTACGAGCAGTACTTC
CASSNDRDRGLYEQYF
>TRBV6-1|TRBJ2-5|TRBD2|.
TGTGCCAGCAGTGAACTAGCGGGGGGACCCCAAGAGACCCAGTACTTC
CASSELAGGPQETQYF
>TRBV28|TRBJ2-5|.|.
TGTGCCAGCAGTTTCTTCTCAGGGGATTCGGCAGAGACCCAGTACTTC
CASSFFSGDSAETQYF
>TRBV7-8|TRBJ2-2|TRBD2|.
TGTGCCAGCAGCTTAACTAGCGGGAGGCTTACCACCGGGGAGCTGTTTTTT
CASSLTSGRLTTGELFF
>TRBV4-3|TRBJ1-2|.|.
TGCGCCAGCAGCCAAGACGATGGGGGGTATGGCTATACCTTC
CASSQDDGGYGYTF
>TRBV4-3|TRBJ2-2|TRBD2|.
TGCGCCAGCAGCCAGGCGGTAGCGAGCGGGAGGGTCGGGGAGCTGTTTTTT
CASSQAVASGRVGELFF
>TRBV9|TRBJ2-5|TRBD1|.
TGTGCCAGCAGCGCGACAGGGGATTGGGAGACCCAGTACTTC
CASSATGDWETQYF
>TRBV19|TRBJ1-2|TRBD1|.
TGTGCCAGTAGTGGGTTGGACAGGGGTTCTTCGGGGGGCTACACCTTC
CASSGLDRGSSGGYTF
>TRBV28|TRBJ1-5|TRBD1|.
TGTGCCAGCAGCATTGGACAGGGAAGTCAGCCCCAGCATTTT
CASSIGQGSQPQHF
>TRBV4-3|TRBJ1-1|.|.
TGCGCCAGCAGCCCCTCCTTAAACAGAGCAGTTGAAGCTTTCTTT
CASSPSLNRAVEAFF
>TRBV5-6|TRBJ2-2|.|.
TGTGCCAGCAGCGCCCAGACGGGGCTAGCGATTAACACCGGGGAGCTGTTTTTT
CASSAQTGLAINTGELFF
>TRBV18|TRBJ1-1|.|.
TGTGCCAGCTCACCCCTTCAGGGGGAAGCTTTCTTT
CASSPLQGEAFF
>TRBV3-1/TRBV3-2|TRBJ2-3|.|few
TGTGCCAGCAGCCCGCGATCGGATACGCAGTATTTT
CASSPRSDTQYF